The 10 T cell receptor beta chains in this list originate from one sample, sequenced in a study of regulatory T cells in long-lasting Graves disease. Construction of TCR beta libraries relied on iRepertoire HTBI primers and on Arm-PCR targeting CDR3 regions. One entry per CDR3 protein, called by TCRdb with MiXCR from the multiplex PCR reads. The sample has approximately 490,000 distinct CDR3 sequences; roughly 16% are singletons. Time point here: newly diagnosed GD, antithyroid drugs for less than 3 months. Generation of the TCR library employed RNA extracted from PBMCs. These data were likewise used in another study, on T cells in Graves' hyperthyroidism and ophthalmopathy.

The sequences come from peripheral blood mononuclear cells (PBMCs), collected at new diagnosis, from a patient treated with antithyroid drugs. The receptor source for this set is a man between 40 and 49 years old with Graves disease.

The chain employs TRBV4-1 and TRBJ1-2; TRBD1 aligns across 7 bases. V shed 0 bases and J 2 bases; nucleotides not matched to a gene: 3. Germline values: CDR1 MGHRA, CDR2 YSYEKL. CDR3 length: 15 amino acids. DNA of the CDR3: TGCGCCAGCAGCCAAGAGGAGGGGGCAAACTATGGCTACACCTTC. Translated: CASSQEEGANYGYTF.

This clonotype was seen a few times. The rearrangement uses TRBV3-1 and TRBJ2-5; TRBD2 matches 8 bases. This CDR3 is 14 amino acids long. Germline trimming cut 7 bases from V and 9 bases from J; bases unmatched to any gene: 13. Germline-derived CDR1 and CDR2 are LGHDT and YNNKEL (reference sequence). The DNA of the CDR3 is TGTGCCAGCACCCCTGTTGTCGGGGGGGAGGCCCAGTACTTC. This sequence encodes CASTPVVGGEAQYF.

A word on this clonotype: A read error may be the cause here, since a much bigger clone is one base away. J is TRBJ1-1 and V is TRBV6-2 or TRBV6-3, with 7 bases matching TRBD1. The CDR3 contains 15 residues. Germline assignment: CDR1 MNHEY and CDR2 SVGEGT. The CDR3 DNA reads TGTGCCAGCAGTGAACAGGGGCCCGGGGGGACTGGAGCTTTCTTT. It is translated as CASSEQGPGGTGAFF.

This chain joins TRBV10-3 and TRBJ2-1, with 8 bases fitting TRBD2. Unmatched junction bases numbered 9, after V lost 8 bases and J lost 0 bases. CDR1 is ENHRY, CDR2 SYGVKD, per germline. This CDR3 contains 16 residues. For the CDR3, the DNA is TGTGCCATCGGGGAACTAGCGGTGAGCTCCTACAATGAGCAGTTCTTC. Translated: CAIGELAVSSYNEQFF.

In this sample, this clonotype turned up many times. The rearrangement joins TRBV12-5 to TRBJ2-1, with D perhaps being TRBD1 or TRBD2 (5 bases each). The CDR3 runs 13 residues. Germline V gene data show CDR1 as LGHNT and CDR2 as FRNRAP. V was shortened by 0 bases and J by 9 bases, with 9 bases between the two germline ends. The CDR3 DNA reads as TGTGCTAGTGGTTTGGTCCGGGGCGCTGAGCAGTTCTTC. Translation gives CASGLVRGAEQFF.

Comments on this clonotype: The junction and the germline gene differ at one end; a read error may be behind it. The chain has TRBV20-1 and TRBJ2-7; TRBD2 is a possible D gene (5 bases). This CDR3 has 14 residues. In germline, CDR1 is DFQATT, CDR2 SNEGSKA (reference sequence). CDR3 loop: CSARDPKTTYVQYF. CDR3 nucleotide sequence: TGCAGTGCTAGAGATCCCAAGACTACCTACGTGCAGTACTTC.

This clonotype was counted between two and nine times. J is TRBJ1-3 and V is TRBV10-3; D not resolved. The CDR3 is 14 amino acids. Trimming cost V 7 bases and J 1 base, with 11 bases left between them. CDR1 and CDR2 (germline): ENHRY, SYGVKD. CDR3 sequence: CAIKGSSSGNTIYF. The CDR3 nucleotides are TGTGCCATCAAAGGAAGCTCATCTGGAAACACCATATATTTT.

Many counts were recorded for this clonotype. V is TRBV20-1 and J is TRBJ2-7, with 15 bases that match TRBD2. The germline gives CDR1 DFQATT, CDR2 SNEGSKA (reference sequence). This CDR3 comprises 15 residues. J was trimmed by 3 bases and V by 6 bases; bases with no gene match: 6. CDR3 loop: CSATGTSGRFYEQYF. CDR3 DNA: TGCAGTGCAACCGGGACTAGCGGGAGGTTCTACGAGCAGTACTTC.

A note on this clonotype: Given a much more abundant clone one base away, this may be a read error. In this CDR3 the conserved last residue, phenylalanine or tryptophan, is missing, so a read error is likely. This sequence joins TRBV28 and TRBJ2-3; D is unresolved. Germline V gene data show CDR1 as MDHEN and CDR2 as SYDVKM. With 5 bases removed from V and 3 bases from J, the gap between germline ends came to 12 bases. This CDR3 comprises 14 residues. CDR3 region: CASSPPMITDTQYL. As DNA, the CDR3 is TGTGCCAGCAGTCCTCCGATGATTACAGATACGCAGTATCTT.

This clonotype was recorded a few times. This rearrangement joins TRBV30 to TRBJ2-2; maybe TRBD2 (6 bases). CDR1 is GTSNPN and CDR2 is SVGIG in the germline V gene (reference sequence). The CDR3 spans 14 residues. V was trimmed by 0 bases and J by 5 bases, leaving 10 bases between them. The CDR3 DNA sequence: TGTGCCTGGAGTGTGGGGGGTCGGACCGGGGAGCTGTTTTTT. As protein: CAWSVGGRTGELFF.